This T cell receptor (beta chain) derives from a study of blood T cell repertoires in COVID-19. Study overall: T cells, B-cell-depleted T cells, or PBMCs supplied cDNA or gDNA.

TCRdb's table, derived via immunoSEQ multiplex PCR, lists solely in-frame clones and lacks some. The sample includes roughly 100,000 clones, about 90% of them seen just once. The CDR3 length is 15 residues. Germline V lookup: CDR1 MGHRA, CDR2 YSYEKL. V was clipped by 8 bases and J by 7 bases, with 24 bases between them. J is TRBJ2-7 and V is TRBV4-1, with D tentatively TRBD2 (5 bases). The clonotype originates from a man aged 18-30 years with acute or convalescent COVID-19. What was sequenced was peripheral blood. The CDR3 here is CASRAPGSGIGEQYF. CDR3 DNA: TGCGCCAGCCGAGCCCCGGGATCGGGGATAGGGGAGCAGTACTTC.